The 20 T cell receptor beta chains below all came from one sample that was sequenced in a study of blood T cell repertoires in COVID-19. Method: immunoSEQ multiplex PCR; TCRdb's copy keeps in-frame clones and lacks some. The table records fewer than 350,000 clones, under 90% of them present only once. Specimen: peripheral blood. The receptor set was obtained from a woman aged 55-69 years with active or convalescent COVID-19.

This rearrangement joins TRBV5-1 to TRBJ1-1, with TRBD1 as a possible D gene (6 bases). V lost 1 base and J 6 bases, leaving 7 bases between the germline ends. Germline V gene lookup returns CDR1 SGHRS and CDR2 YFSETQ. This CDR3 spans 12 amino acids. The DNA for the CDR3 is TGCGCCAGCAGCTTGTACAGGGCTGAAGCTTTCTTT. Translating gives CASSLYRAEAFF.

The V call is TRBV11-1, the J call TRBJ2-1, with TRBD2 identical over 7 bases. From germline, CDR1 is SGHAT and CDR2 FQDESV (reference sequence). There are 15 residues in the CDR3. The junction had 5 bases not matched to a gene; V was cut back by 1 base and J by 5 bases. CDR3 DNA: TGTGCCAGCAGCTTAGACCGACTAGCCCACAATGAGCAGTTCTTC. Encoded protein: CASSLDRLAHNEQFF.

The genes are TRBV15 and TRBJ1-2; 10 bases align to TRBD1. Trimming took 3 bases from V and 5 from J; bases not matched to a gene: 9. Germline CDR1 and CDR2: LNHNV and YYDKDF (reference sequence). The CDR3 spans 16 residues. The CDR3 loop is CATSSPLGQGKYGYTF. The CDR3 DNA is TGTGCCACCAGCAGCCCCCTGGGACAGGGGAAGTATGGCTACACCTTC.

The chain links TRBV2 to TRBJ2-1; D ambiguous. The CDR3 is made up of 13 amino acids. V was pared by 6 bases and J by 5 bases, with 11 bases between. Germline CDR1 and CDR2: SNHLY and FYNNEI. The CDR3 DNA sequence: TGTGCCAGCAGAATCGACTGGAACAATGAGCAGTTCTTC. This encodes CASRIDWNNEQFF.

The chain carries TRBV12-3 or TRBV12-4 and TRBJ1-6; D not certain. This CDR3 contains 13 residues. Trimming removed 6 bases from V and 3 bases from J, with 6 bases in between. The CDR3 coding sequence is TGTGCCAGCAGCCCGGGCTATAATTCACCCCTCCACTTT. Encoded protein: CASSPGYNSPLHF.

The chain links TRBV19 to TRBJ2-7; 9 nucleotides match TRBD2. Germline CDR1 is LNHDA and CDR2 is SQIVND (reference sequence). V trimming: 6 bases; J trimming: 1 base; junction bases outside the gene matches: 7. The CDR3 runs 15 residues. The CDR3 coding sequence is TGTGCCAGTAGGGGACAGACTAGCGGATCCTACGAGCAGTACTTC. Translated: CASRGQTSGSYEQYF.

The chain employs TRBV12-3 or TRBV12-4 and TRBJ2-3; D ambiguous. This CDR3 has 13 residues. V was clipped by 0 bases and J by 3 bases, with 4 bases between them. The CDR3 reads CASSLARTDTQYF. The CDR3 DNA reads TGTGCCAGCAGTTTAGCCCGGACAGATACGCAGTATTTT.

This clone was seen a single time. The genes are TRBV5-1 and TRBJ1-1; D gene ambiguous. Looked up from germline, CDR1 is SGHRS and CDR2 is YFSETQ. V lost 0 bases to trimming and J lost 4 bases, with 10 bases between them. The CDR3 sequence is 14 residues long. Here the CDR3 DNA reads TGCGCCAGCAGCTTGGAAACAGACGGCACTGAAGCTTTCTTT. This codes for CASSLETDGTEAFF.

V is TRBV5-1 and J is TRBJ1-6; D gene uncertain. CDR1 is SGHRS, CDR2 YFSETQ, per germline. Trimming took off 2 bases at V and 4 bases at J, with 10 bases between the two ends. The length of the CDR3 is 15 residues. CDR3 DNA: TGCGCCAGCAGCTTTCACGGGGATTATAATTCACCCCTCCACTTT. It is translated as CASSFHGDYNSPLHF.

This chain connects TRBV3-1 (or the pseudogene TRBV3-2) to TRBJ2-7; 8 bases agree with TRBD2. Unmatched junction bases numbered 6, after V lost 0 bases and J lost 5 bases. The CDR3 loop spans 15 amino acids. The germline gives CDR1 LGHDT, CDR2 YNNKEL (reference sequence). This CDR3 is CASSQDYGGADEQYF. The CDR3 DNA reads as TGTGCCAGCAGCCAAGATTACGGGGGGGCCGACGAGCAGTACTTC.

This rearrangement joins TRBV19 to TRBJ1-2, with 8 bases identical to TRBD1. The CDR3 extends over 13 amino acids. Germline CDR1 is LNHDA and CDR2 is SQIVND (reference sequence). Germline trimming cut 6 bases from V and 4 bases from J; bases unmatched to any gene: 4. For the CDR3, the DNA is TGTGCCAGTAGGCGACAGGGGCCCTATGGCTACACCTTC. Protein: CASRRQGPYGYTF.

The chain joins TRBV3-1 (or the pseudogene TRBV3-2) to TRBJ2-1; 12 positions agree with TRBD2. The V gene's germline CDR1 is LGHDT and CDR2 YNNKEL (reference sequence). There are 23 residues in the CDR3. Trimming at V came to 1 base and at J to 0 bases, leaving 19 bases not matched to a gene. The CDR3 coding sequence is TGTGCCAGCAGCCAAGTGTCCTTTCTAGCGGGGGGGCACGGCGGGACCTCCTACAATGAGCAGTTCTTC. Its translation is CASSQVSFLAGGHGGTSYNEQFF.

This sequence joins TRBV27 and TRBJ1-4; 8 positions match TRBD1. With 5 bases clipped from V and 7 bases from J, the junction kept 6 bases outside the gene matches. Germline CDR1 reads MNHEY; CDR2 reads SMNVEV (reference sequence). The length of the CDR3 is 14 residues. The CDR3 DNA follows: TGTGCCAGCAGTGAGACAGGGGAAGCTGAAAAACTGTTTTTT. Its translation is CASSETGEAEKLFF. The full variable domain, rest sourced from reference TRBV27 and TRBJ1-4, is EAQVTQNPRYLITVTGKKLTVTCSQNMNHEYMSWYRQDPGLGLRQIYYSMNVEVTDKGDVPEGYKVSRKEKRNFPLILESPSPNQTSLYFCASSETGEAEKLFFGSGTQLSVL.

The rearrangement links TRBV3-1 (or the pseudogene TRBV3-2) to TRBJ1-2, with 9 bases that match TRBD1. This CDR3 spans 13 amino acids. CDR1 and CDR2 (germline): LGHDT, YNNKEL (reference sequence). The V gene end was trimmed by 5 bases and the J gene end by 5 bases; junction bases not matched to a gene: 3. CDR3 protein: CASSRDRDYGYTF. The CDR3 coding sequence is TGTGCCAGCAGCAGGGACAGGGATTATGGCTACACCTTC.

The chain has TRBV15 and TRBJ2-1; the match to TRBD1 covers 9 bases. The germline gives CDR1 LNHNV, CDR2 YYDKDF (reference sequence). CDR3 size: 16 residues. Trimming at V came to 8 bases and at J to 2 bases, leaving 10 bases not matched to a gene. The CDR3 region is CATRRTGEVTYNEQFF. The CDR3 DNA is TGTGCCACCCGACGGACAGGGGAAGTAACCTACAATGAGCAGTTCTTC.

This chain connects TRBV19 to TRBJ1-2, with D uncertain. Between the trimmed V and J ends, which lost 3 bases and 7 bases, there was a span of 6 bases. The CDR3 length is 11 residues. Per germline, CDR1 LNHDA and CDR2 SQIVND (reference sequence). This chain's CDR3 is CASSINGGYTF. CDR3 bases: TGTGCCAGTAGTATCAACGGTGGCTACACCTTC.

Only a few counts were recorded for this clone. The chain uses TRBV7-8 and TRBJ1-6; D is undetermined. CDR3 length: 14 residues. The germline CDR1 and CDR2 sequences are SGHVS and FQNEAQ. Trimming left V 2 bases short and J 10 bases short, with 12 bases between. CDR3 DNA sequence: TGTGCCAGCAGCTTAAGTCGCGCCGGGTCACCCCTCCACTTT. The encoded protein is CASSLSRAGSPLHF.

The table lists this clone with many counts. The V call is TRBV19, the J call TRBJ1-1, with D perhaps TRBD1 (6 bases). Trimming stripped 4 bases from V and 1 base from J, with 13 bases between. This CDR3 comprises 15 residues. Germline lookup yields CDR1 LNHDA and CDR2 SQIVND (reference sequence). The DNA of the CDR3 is TGTGCCAGTAGTAGAAACAGGGTCGGGAACACTGAAGCTTTCTTT. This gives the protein CASSRNRVGNTEAFF.

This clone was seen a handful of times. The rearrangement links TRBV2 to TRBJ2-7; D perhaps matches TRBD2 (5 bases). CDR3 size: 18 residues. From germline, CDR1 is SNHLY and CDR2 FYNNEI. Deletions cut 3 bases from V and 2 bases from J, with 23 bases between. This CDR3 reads CASSEGVPGRILTYEQYF. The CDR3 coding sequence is TGTGCCAGCAGTGAGGGAGTGCCGGGCCGAATCCTTACCTACGAGCAGTACTTC. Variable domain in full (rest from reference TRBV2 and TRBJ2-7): EPEVTQTPSHQVTQMGQEVILRCVPISNHLYFYWYRQILGQKVEFLVSFYNNEISEKSEIFDDQFSVERPDGSNFTLKIRSTKLEDSAMYFCASSEGVPGRILTYEQYFGPGTRLTVT.

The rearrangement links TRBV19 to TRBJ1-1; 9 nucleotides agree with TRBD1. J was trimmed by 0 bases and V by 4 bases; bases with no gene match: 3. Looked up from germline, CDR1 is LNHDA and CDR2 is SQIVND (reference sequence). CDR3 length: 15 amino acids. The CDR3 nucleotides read TGTGCCAGTAGTAGGACAGGGGTCATGAACACTGAAGCTTTCTTT. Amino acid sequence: CASSRTGVMNTEAFF. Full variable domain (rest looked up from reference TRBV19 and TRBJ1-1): DGGITQSPKYLFRKEGQNVTLSCEQNLNHDAMYWYRQDPGQGLRLIYYSQIVNDFQKGDIAEGYSVSREKKESFPLTVTSAQKNPTAFYLCASSRTGVMNTEAFFGQGTRLTVV.